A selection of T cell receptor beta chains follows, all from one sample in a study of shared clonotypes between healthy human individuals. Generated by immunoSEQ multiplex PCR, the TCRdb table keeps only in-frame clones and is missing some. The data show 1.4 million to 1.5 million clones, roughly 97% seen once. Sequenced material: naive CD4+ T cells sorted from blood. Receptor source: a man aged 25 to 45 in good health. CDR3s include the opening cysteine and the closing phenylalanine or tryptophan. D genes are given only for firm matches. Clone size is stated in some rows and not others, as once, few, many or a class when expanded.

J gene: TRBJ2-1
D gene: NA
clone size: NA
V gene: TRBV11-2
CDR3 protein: CASSLFNEQFF
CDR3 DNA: TGTGCCAGCAGCTTATTTAATGAGCAGTTCTTC

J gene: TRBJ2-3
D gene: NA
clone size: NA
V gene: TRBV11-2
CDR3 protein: CASTRQEFTDTQYF
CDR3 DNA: TGTGCCAGCACCAGACAGGAATTCACAGATACGCAGTATTTT

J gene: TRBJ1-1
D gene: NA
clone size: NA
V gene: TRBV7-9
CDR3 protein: CASSLGFRGRGTEAFF
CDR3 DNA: TGTGCCAGCAGCTTAGGTTTTCGGGGGCGAGGGACTGAAGCTTTCTTT

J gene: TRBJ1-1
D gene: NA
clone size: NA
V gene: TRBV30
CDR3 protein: CAWGSGPKAFF
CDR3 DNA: TGTGCCTGGGGAAGTGGCCCTAAAGCTTTCTTT

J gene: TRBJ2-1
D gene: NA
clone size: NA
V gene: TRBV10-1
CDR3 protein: CASSGQGLNKHYNEQFF
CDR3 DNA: TGCGCCAGCAGTGGACAGGGACTAAATAAACATTACAATGAGCAGTTCTTC

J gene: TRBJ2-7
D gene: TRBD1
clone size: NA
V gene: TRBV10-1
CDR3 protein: CASSEYLTGGSYEQYF
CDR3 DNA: TGCGCCAGCAGTGAGTATTTGACAGGGGGTTCCTACGAGCAGTACTTC

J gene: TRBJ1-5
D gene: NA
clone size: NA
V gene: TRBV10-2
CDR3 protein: CASSESGGSNQPQHF
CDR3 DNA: TGCGCCAGCAGTGAGTCCGGGGGAAGCAATCAGCCCCAGCATTTT

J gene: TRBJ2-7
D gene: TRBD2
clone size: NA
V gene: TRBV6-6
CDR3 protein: CASRLTSGRASEQYF
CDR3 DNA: TGTGCCAGCAGGCTTACTAGCGGGAGGGCCTCCGAGCAGTACTTC

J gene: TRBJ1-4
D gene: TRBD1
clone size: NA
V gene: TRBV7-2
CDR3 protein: CASSQYRGREKLFF
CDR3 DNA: TGTGCCAGCAGCCAATACAGGGGGCGTGAAAAACTGTTTTTT

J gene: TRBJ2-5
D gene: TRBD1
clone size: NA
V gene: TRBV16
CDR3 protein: CASSQFESNRGQETQYF
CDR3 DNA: TGTGCCAGCAGCCAATTCGAGTCCAACAGGGGCCAAGAGACCCAGTACTTC

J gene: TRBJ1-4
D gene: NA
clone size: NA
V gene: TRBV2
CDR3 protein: CASSEGRDPPLDEKLFF
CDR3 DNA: TGTGCCAGCAGTGAGGGACGGGACCCGCCACTGGATGAAAAACTGTTTTTT

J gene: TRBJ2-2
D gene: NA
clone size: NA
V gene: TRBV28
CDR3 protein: CASTLRLGNTGELFF
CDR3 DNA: TGTGCCAGCACTTTGCGGTTGGGTAACACCGGGGAGCTGTTTTTT

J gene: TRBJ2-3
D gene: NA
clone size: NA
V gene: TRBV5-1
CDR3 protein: CASSLVWGSTDTQYF
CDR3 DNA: TGCGCCAGCAGCTTGGTTTGGGGGAGCACAGATACGCAGTATTTT

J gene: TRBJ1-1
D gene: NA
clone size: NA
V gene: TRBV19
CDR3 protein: CASTIKGNTEAFF
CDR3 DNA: TGTGCCAGTACCATAAAGGGAAACACTGAAGCTTTCTTT

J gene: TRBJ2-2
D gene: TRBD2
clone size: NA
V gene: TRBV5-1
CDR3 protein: CASSPTNSGGGELFF
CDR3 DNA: TGCGCCAGCAGCCCGACAAATTCGGGGGGCGGGGAGCTGTTTTTT

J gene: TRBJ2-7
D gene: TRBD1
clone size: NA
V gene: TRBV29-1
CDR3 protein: CSVEDRQGPSYEQYF
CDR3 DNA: TGCAGCGTTGAAGATAGACAGGGCCCGTCCTACGAGCAGTACTTC

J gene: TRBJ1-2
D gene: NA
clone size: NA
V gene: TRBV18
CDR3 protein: CASSPVQNYGYTF
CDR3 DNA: TGTGCCAGCTCACCGGTACAGAACTATGGCTACACCTTC

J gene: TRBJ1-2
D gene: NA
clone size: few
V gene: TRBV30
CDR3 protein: CAWTRRTTGYTF
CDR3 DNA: TGTGCCTGGACTCGACGGACAACTGGCTACACCTTC

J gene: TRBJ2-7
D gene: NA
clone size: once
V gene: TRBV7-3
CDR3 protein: CASSQRTVREQYF
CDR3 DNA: TGTGCCAGCAGCCAGAGGACGGTGCGCGAGCAGTACTTC

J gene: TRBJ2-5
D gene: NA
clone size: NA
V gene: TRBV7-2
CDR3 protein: CASSFLSGIGKTQYF
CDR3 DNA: TGTGCCAGCAGCTTTTTATCAGGGATCGGGAAGACCCAGTACTTC

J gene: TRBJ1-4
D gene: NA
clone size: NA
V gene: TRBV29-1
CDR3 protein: CSYRPLTTNEKLFF
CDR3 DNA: TGCAGCTATCGACCTTTGACGACTAATGAAAAACTGTTTTTT

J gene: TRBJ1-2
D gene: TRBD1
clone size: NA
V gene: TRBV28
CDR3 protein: CASSWDRNYGYTF
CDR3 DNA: TGTGCCAGCAGTTGGGACAGGAACTATGGCTACACCTTC

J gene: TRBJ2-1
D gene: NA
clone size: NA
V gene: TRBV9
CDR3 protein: CASSPGPEIQANEQFF
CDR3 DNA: TGTGCCAGCAGCCCCGGTCCCGAAATTCAGGCTAATGAGCAGTTCTTC

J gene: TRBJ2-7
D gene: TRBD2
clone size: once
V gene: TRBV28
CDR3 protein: CASSLVAGAGEQYF
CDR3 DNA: TGTGCCAGCAGTTTAGTAGCGGGAGCAGGGGAGCAGTACTTC

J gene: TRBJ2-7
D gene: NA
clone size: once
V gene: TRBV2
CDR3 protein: CASSVSHSSYEQYF
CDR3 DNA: TGTGCCAGCAGTGTTTCTCACAGTTCCTACGAGCAGTACTTC

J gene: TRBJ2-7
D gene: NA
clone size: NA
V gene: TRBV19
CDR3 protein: CASSKRAEYEQYF
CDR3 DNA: TGTGCCAGTAGTAAACGGGCAGAGTACGAGCAGTACTTC